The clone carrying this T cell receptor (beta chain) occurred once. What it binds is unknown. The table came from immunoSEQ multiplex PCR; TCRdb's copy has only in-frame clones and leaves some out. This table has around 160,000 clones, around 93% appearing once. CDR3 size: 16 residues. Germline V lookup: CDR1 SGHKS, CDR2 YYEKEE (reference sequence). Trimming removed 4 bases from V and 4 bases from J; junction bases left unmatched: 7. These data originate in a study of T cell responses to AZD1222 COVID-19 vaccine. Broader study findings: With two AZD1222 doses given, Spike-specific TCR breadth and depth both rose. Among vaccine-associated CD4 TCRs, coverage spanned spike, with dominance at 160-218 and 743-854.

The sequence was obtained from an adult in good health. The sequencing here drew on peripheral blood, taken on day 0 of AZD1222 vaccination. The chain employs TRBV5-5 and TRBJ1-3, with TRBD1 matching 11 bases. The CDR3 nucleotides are TGTGCCAGCAGCCGAATGGACAGGGGGCTCGGAAACACCATATATTTT. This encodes CASSRMDRGLGNTIYF.